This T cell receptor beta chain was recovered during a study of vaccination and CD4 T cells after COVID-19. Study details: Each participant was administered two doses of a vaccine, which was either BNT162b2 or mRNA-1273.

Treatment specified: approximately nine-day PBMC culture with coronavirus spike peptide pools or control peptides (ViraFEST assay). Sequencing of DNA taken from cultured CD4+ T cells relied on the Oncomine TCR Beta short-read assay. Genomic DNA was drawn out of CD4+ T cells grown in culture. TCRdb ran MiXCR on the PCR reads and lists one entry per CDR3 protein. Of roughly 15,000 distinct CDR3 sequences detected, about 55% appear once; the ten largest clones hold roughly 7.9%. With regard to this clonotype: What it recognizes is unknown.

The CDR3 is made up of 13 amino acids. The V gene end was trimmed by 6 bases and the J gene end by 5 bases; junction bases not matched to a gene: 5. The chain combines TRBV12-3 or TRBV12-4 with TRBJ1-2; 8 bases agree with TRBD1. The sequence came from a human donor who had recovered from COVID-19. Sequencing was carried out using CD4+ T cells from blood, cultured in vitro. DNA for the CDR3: TGTGCCAGCAGGCAAGACAGGGGTTATGGCTACACCTTC. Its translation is CASRQDRGYGYTF.